This T cell receptor (beta chain) appears in the sequencing data of a study of T-cell reconstitution after alpha-beta-depleted transplantation in children (dated by TCRdb to 2016 to 2017). Describing the broader study: Using TCR repertoire profiling, the study followed T-cell immune reconstitution in a quantitative way in children after TCRalphabeta/CD19-depleted allogeneic hematopoietic cell transplantation.

Points the paper makes about the study in general: Over the following months the frequencies of hyperexpanded clones went down, and after one year T-cell counts and TCRbeta diversity were mostly credited to newly produced T cells. The apparently early alphabetaT-cell count recovery about two months after transplant was reportedly dependent on only several hundred rapidly expanded clones derived from non-depleted graft cells. In some patients, the high TCRbeta diversity seen at day 60 was put down to recipient T cells and intrathymic progenitors that had survived conditioning.

Preparation of the library involved PCR. Sequencing instrument: Illumina HiSeq 2500. TCR library preparation used molecular barcoding, with unique molecular identifiers applied to normalize quantification of the TCRbeta repertoire. TCRdb reworked the public reads: Q25 trimming with fastp, MiXCR clone assembly, productive beta chains retained. Each CDR3 protein gets just one entry, which takes the most common genes and DNA from the rows behind it. The sample profile shows about 610,000 distinct CDR3 sequences; roughly 27% of them were found once. Less than 40% of the sample is taken by the ten largest. The CDR3 has 15 amino acids, counting the end cysteine and phenylalanine. The CDR3 DNA has 45 bases and is translated from base 1. CDR1 and CDR2, per the germline V gene, are SGDLS and YYNGEE. V drops 4 bases and J drops 2 bases, leaving 13 bases in between. Comments on this clonotype: The target of this receptor is not known. Nothing much larger sits one base from this clone, and base qualities are not available.

What the treatment or condition label conveys for this sample: allogeneic hematopoietic cell transplantation with graft depleted of TCRalphabeta T cells and CD19 B cells. The transplant recipients were children given TCRalphabeta/CD19-depleted allogeneic hematopoietic cell grafts. Sequenced here: PBMCs, sampled before TCRalphabeta/CD19-depleted stem cell transplant. The rearrangement joined TRBV9 to TRBJ2-1, and possibly TRBD1, on 5 matching bases. This clonotype originated in a boy under two years old with Wiskott-Aldrich syndrome, due to receive a stem cell transplant. The DNA sequence is TGTGCCAGCAGCCCACGGACACCGACCTACAATGAGCAGTTCTTC. This encodes CASSPRTPTYNEQFF. With the rest looked up from the reference TRBV9 and TRBJ2-1 genes rather than sequenced, the full variable domain is DSGVTQTPKHLITATGQRVTLRCSPRSGDLSVYWYQQSLDQGLQFLIQYYNGEERAKGNILERFSAQQFPDLHSELNLSSLELGDSALYFCASSPRTPTYNEQFFGPGTRLTVL.